This entry features one T cell receptor (beta chain) sequence. The antigen it recognizes is unknown. Per-nucleotide qualities are absent, and no much larger clonotype sits a single base away. Sequenced on an Illumina HiSeq 1500. The public reads were reanalyzed by TCRdb: fastp trimming at Q25, MiXCR alignment, in-frame beta chains only. Entries that share a CDR3 protein sequence are merged under the most common genes and DNA. This sample holds 200,000 or so distinct CDR3 sequences; about 39% were observed only once. Approximately 59% of the sample rests with the top ten. The sample comes from a study of T cell repertoires in cytomegalovirus infection (dated by TCRdb to between 2019 and 2020). Context from the whole study: Peptide stimulations targeted recently identified HLA-C-restricted CMV epitopes, whose presentation resists viral immunomodulation, together with well-studied HLA-B-restricted epitopes. Because public TCR beta signatures pointed to carriage of CMV infection together with the matching HLA type, the HLA type of each donor mattered for the analysis. The full study reports these points: The ex vivo response was dominated by HLA-C-restricted CMV-specific TCR beta clonotypes, which also provided the single most frequent clonotype in two of eight donors. In both this cohort and an independent cohort of more than 350 donors, the cumulative frequency of public TCR beta family members distinguished carriers of CMV infection plus the relevant HLA type.

The CDR3 holds 18 amino acids from the cysteine to the phenylalanine. The DNA shown is the 54-base CDR3, in frame from base 1. The CDR1 and CDR2 encoded by the germline V gene are SGHRS and YFSETQ. Trimming takes 4 bases off V and 10 bases off J; junction bases not matched to a gene: 23. Explained via the paper, the treatment or condition label denotes: in vitro stimulation with specific CMV peptide epitopes to enrich CMV-specific T cells. This TCR derives from a human donor in good health (CMV status not recorded). Some clones in this sample may be carry-over from other donors' samples. Sequences were derived from CD8+ T cells from cultured PBMCs, sampled from culture after CMV antigen stimulation. The rearranged chain carries TRBV5-1 and TRBJ1-2; the junction holds 9 bases that match TRBD1. The DNA sequence is given as TGCGCCAGCAGCCCTTCCCTAAAAGGACAGGGGAAACGTGGGGACTACACCTTC. It encodes CASSPSLKGQGKRGDYTF.